What follows describes a single T cell receptor (beta chain). Its specificity is not known. This specimen comes from a study of STAT5B mutations in CD4+ large granular lymphocyte leukemia. Study-level points and caveats: CD4-sorted patient repertoires seemed more clonal than healthy CD4+ repertoires. Top patient clones used TRBV06 genes more often: 8/27 versus 2/35 in controls.

In the original workflow: The detection floor for productive clonotype frequency was 2.59 x 10-5. The data were produced by immunoSEQ multiplex PCR, yet TCRdb's version contains in-frame clones alone and is incomplete. The V and J calls and the clone size are those of that table, but D and trimming were determined from the DNA. Of approximately 52,000 clones in the sample, about 70% were seen once. This CDR3 is 15 amino acids long. Germline CDR1 and CDR2: SQVTM and ANQGSEA. V shed 0 bases and J shed 10 bases, with 19 bases lying between them. The chain combines TRBV29-1 with TRBJ2-1; maybe TRBD2 (6 bases). Sequenced material: CD4+ T cells from blood buffy coats. The receptor was isolated from a human donor in good health. CDR3 region: CSVEDRAGPPGEQFF. Written as DNA, the CDR3 is TGCAGCGTTGAAGATCGTGCGGGGCCACCAGGAGAGCAGTTCTTC.